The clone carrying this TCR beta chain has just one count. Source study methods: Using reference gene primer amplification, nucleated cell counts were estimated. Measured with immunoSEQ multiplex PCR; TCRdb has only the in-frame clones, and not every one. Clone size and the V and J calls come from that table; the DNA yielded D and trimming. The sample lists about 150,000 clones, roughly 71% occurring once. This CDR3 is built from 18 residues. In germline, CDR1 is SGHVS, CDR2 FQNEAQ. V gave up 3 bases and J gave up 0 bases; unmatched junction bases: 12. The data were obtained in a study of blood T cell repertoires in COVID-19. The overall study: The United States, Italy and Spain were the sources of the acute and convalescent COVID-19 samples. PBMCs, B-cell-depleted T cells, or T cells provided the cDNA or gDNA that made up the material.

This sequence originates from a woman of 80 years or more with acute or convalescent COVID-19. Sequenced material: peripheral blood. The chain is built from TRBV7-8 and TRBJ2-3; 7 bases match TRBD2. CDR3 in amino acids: CASSFPSGARGSTDTQYF. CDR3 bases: TGTGCCAGCAGCTTCCCTAGCGGAGCCCGGGGAAGCACAGATACGCAGTATTTT.